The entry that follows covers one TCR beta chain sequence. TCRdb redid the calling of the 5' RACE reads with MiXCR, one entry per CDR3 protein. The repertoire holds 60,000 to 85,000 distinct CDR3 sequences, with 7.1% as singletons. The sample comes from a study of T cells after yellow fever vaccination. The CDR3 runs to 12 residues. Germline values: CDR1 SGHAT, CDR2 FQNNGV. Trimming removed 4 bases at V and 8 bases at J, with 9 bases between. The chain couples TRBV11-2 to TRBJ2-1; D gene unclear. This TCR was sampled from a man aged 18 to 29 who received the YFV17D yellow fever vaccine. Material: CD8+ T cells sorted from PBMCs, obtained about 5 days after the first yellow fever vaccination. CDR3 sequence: CASSSRKDEQFF. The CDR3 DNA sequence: TGTGCCAGCAGCTCCCGGAAGGATGAGCAGTTCTTC.